This T cell receptor beta chain was documented in a study of identifying expanded T cells in peripheral blood. General study points: Variance in clone template counts between approximately two-week samples significantly increased with total template count across all healthy donors. Differentially abundant clones: about 1.3 between replicates, 15 to 17 at around 14 days, 19 to 20 at four.

The CDR3 is made up of 15 amino acids. The V end was cut by 4 bases, the J end by 5 bases, with 15 bases between. The germline V gene has CDR1 SGHDN and CDR2 FVKESK. The protocol was immunoSEQ multiplex PCR, while the TCRdb copy is restricted to in-frame clones and leaves out a portion. The data show about 58,000 clones, with roughly 90% seen just once and around 3.5% held by the top ten. To note about this clone: Its antigen is as yet unknown.

Collection occurred without any documented infections or immune events in donors. The clonotype originates from a person aged 18-70 years in good health. This chain uses TRBV14 with TRBJ2-1, with D hard to call. Sequencing was carried out using blood. The CDR3: CASSPYYGQDNEQFF. CDR3 in DNA: TGTGCCAGCAGCCCCTATTATGGGCAGGACAATGAGCAGTTCTTC.